One and the same sample provided the 22 T cell receptor beta chains below, sequenced in a study of technical replicates of blood from several donors. Repertoires were generated with immunoSEQ multiplex PCR, while TCRdb's copy carries only in-frame clones and drops some. This table holds about 81,000 clones, more than 80% found once. Sequenced input: PBMCs. The receptors stem from a human donor in good health. Some clones in this sample may be carry-over from other donors' samples.

V gene TRBV4-2 combines with J gene TRBJ1-1; 8 bases are shared with TRBD1. V lost 3 bases and J lost 1; bases outside the gene matches: 7. Germline V gene data show CDR1 as LGHNA and CDR2 as YNFKEQ. The CDR3 is 16 residues long. The CDR3 sequence is CASSQVSRGRNTEAFF. Written as DNA, the CDR3 is TGTGCCAGCAGCCAGGTAAGCAGGGGGCGGAACACTGAAGCTTTCTTT.

This clone was counted between two and nine times. The CDR3 coding sequence is TGTGCCAGCAGCCTACAGGGGTTCACTGAAGCTTTCTTT. Translating gives CASSLQGFTEAFF. V and J are TRBV14 and TRBJ1-1; 7 nucleotides align to TRBD1. Germline values: CDR1 SGHDN, CDR2 FVKESK. V gave up 4 bases and J gave up 4 bases; unmatched junction bases: 3. The CDR3 runs 13 residues.

The gene calls are TRBV12-5 and TRBJ2-7, with 14 nucleotides matching TRBD2. V lost 6 bases, J lost 5 bases, and 6 bases stayed unmatched. CDR3 size: 15 residues. Germline V gene data show CDR1 as LGHNT and CDR2 as FRNRAP. The CDR3 loop reads CASGLGLAGVNEQYF. In DNA form, the CDR3 reads TGTGCTAGTGGCCTGGGACTAGCGGGAGTCAACGAGCAGTACTTC.

The rearrangement joins TRBV28 to TRBJ2-2; D gene uncertain. V gave up 3 bases and J gave up 13 bases, with 9 bases separating them. This CDR3 is built from 11 residues. Germline V gives CDR1 MDHEN, CDR2 SYDVKM. CDR3: CASSLTHRLFF. The CDR3 bases are TGTGCCAGCAGTTTGACCCACAGGCTGTTTTTT.

The rearrangement uses TRBV30 and TRBJ2-7; perhaps TRBD1 as D (5 bases). The CDR3 is made up of 14 amino acids. Germline V CDR1 and CDR2: GTSNPN, SVGIG (reference sequence). V gave up 7 bases and J gave up 0 bases, with 16 bases separating them. For the CDR3, the DNA is TGTGCCTCTAACCCAGGGCCAACCTCCTACGAGCAGTACTTC. Protein product: CASNPGPTSYEQYF.

This chain connects TRBV30 to TRBJ1-6, with 7 bases matching TRBD1. Trimming cost V 6 bases and J 13 bases; bases outside gene matches: 15. Per germline, CDR1 GTSNPN and CDR2 SVGIG (reference sequence). This CDR3 contains 14 residues. The CDR3 loop is CACPPSGQRTPLHF. DNA of the CDR3: TGTGCCTGCCCCCCGTCGGGACAGAGAACGCCCCTCCACTTT.

In its sample, this clone was seen a few times. The CDR3 DNA reads TGTGCCAGCAGCTTTCAAACAGGGGGCGGAGGCTACGAGCAGTACTTC. Encoded protein: CASSFQTGGGGYEQYF. This rearrangement joins TRBV7-9 to TRBJ2-7, with 9 nucleotides matching TRBD1. The CDR3 length is 16 residues. Germline V gives CDR1 SEHNR, CDR2 FQNEAQ (reference sequence). V lost 3 bases and J lost 3; bases outside the gene matches: 9.

The CDR3: CSVVPDTEAFF. The CDR3 nucleotides are TGCAGCGTTGTCCCTGACACTGAAGCTTTCTTT. The chain links TRBV29-1 to TRBJ1-1, with D unresolved. This CDR3 region has 11 residues. Trimming shortened V by 4 bases and J by 3 bases, and 6 bases separated the two germline ends. The germline V gene encodes CDR1 SQVTM and CDR2 ANQGSEA.

This chain uses TRBV18 with TRBJ2-3; the D is unclear. The germline V gene has CDR1 KGHSH and CDR2 LQKENI. The V gene lost 3 bases and the J gene lost 3 bases, with 7 bases spanning the gap. CDR3 length: 13 amino acids. CDR3 amino acids: CASSPRLTDTQYF. DNA for the CDR3: TGTGCCAGCTCACCCAGATTGACAGATACGCAGTATTTT. Filled out from reference TRBV18 and TRBJ2-3, the complete variable domain reads NAGVMQNPRHLVRRRGQEARLRCSPMKGHSHVYWYRQLPEEGLKFMVYLQKENIIDESGMPKERFSAEFPKEGPSILRIQQVVRGDSAAYFCASSPRLTDTQYFGPGTRLTVL.

The chain employs TRBV11-2 and TRBJ2-7; maybe TRBD2 (6 bases). Per the germline V gene, CDR1 is SGHAT and CDR2 is FQNNGV. This CDR3 has 16 amino acids. Trimming removed 5 bases from V and 3 bases from J, with 20 bases in between. The CDR3 here is CASSHRRAGAIYEQYF. CDR3 sequence (DNA): TGTGCCAGCAGCCACCGAAGAGCGGGTGCTATCTACGAGCAGTACTTC.

This clone has only one observation. The chain carries TRBV29-1 and TRBJ2-1; TRBD2 agrees at 10 bases. The CDR3 contains 17 residues. V dropped 5 bases and J dropped 1; count of bases not matched to a gene: 11. Germline CDR1 SQVTM, CDR2 ANQGSEA. CDR3 sequence reads: CSVTGPTSGDSYNEQFF. CDR3 DNA sequence: TGCAGCGTTACCGGTCCCACTAGCGGGGATTCCTACAATGAGCAGTTCTTC.

The chain joins TRBV29-1 to TRBJ1-2; the match to TRBD1 covers 7 bases. Unmatched junction bases numbered 3, after V lost 4 bases and J lost 4 bases. Germline V gene lookup returns CDR1 SQVTM and CDR2 ANQGSEA. There are 12 residues in the CDR3. CDR3 in amino acids: CSVGQGAYGYTF. CDR3 nucleotide sequence: TGCAGCGTTGGACAGGGAGCCTATGGCTACACCTTC.

The rearrangement joins TRBV6-1 to TRBJ2-5; tentative D call: TRBD1 (7 bases). Trimming removed 1 base from V and 6 bases from J, with 18 bases in between. Per germline, CDR1 MNHNS and CDR2 SASEGT. CDR3 length equals 16 residues. The CDR3 region has the DNA TGTGCCAGCAGTGAAGAGGAGGGACAGCCCATGAAGACCCAGTACTTC. Encoded protein: CASSEEEGQPMKTQYF.

The chain is built from TRBV4-1 and TRBJ2-7, with TRBD2 identical over 10 bases. The trim removed 0 bases at V and 2 bases at J, leaving 4 bases unmatched. This CDR3 is 16 amino acids long. CDR1 is MGHRA, CDR2 YSYEKL, per germline. The CDR3 nucleotides are TGCGCCAGCAGCCAAGATCACAGCGGGAGGGCCTACGAGCAGTACTTC. Translation gives CASSQDHSGRAYEQYF.

V and J are TRBV13 and TRBJ1-1; D call uncertain. The CDR3 spans 15 residues. Germline V lookup: CDR1 PRHDT, CDR2 FYEKMQ (reference sequence). V was pared by 1 base and J by 0 bases, with 9 bases between. Here the CDR3 DNA reads TGTGCCAGCAGCTTAGCTGGGCTACTGAACACTGAAGCTTTCTTT. Translated, it gives CASSLAGLLNTEAFF.

V usage is TRBV5-5 and J usage is TRBJ2-7; 10 bases fit TRBD2. CDR1 SGHKS and CDR2 YYEKEE come from the germline V gene (reference sequence). Trimming at V came to 0 bases and at J to 4 bases, leaving 7 bases not matched to a gene. The CDR3 contains 16 residues. CDR3 in amino acids: CASSLGSSGRSYEQYF. The CDR3 nucleotides are TGTGCCAGCAGCTTGGGTTCTAGCGGGAGATCATACGAGCAGTACTTC.

This clone appeared a single time. This chain connects TRBV18 to TRBJ1-5, with D hard to call. Germline CDR1 and CDR2: KGHSH and LQKENI. The CDR3 sequence is 14 residues long. V dropped 6 bases and J dropped 7 bases, with 16 bases sitting between them. The CDR3 here is CASSPEGRRQPQHF. CDR3 nucleotides: TGTGCCAGCTCGCCCGAAGGACGGAGGCAGCCCCAGCATTTT.

The chain is built from TRBV14 and TRBJ2-3, with D perhaps TRBD2 (6 bases). V was clipped by 2 bases and J by 3 bases, with 12 bases between them. In germline, CDR1 is SGHDN, CDR2 FVKESK. The CDR3 covers 15 residues. CDR3 in DNA: TGTGCCAGCAGCCAATTTCGGGGGAGGACAGATACGCAGTATTTT. Its protein is CASSQFRGRTDTQYF.

The chain carries TRBV29-1 and TRBJ1-1; D call uncertain. V was cut by 0 bases and J by 1 base, with 6 bases left in between. Germline-derived CDR1 and CDR2 are SQVTM and ANQGSEA. This CDR3 is built from 13 residues. The CDR3 is CSVEDLRNTEAFF. In DNA, the CDR3 is TGCAGCGTTGAAGATCTGAGGAACACTGAAGCTTTCTTT.

V is TRBV5-6 and J is TRBJ2-5; maybe TRBD2 (6 bases). The ends were cut back, 2 bases at V and 4 bases at J, with 15 bases in the middle. Germline-derived CDR1 and CDR2 are SGHDT and YYEEEE. CDR3 size: 15 residues. This CDR3 is CASSFRELGGETQYF. The DNA for the CDR3 is TGTGCCAGCAGCTTCCGGGAGCTTGGGGGAGAGACCCAGTACTTC.

The chain couples TRBV29-1 to TRBJ1-1; D might be TRBD1 (6 bases). This CDR3 is 12 amino acids long. Trimming took 6 bases from V and 6 from J, leaving 14 bases between them. Germline assignment: CDR1 SQVTM and CDR2 ANQGSEA. The CDR3 reads CSVTNRVAEAFF. For the CDR3, the DNA is TGCAGCGTGACTAACAGGGTGGCTGAAGCTTTCTTT.

The chain combines TRBV4-1 with TRBJ1-1, with TRBD1 as a possible D gene (5 bases). V shed 1 base and J shed 0 bases, with 12 bases lying between them. This CDR3 has 16 residues. Per the germline V gene, CDR1 is MGHRA and CDR2 is YSYEKL. In DNA, the CDR3 is TGCGCCAGCAGCCAAGGGGGCCCGCGGATGAACACTGAAGCTTTCTTT. It is translated as CASSQGGPRMNTEAFF.